The 14 T cell receptor beta chains in this list originate from one sample, sequenced in a study of beta chain features in type 1 diabetes. Overall study findings and caveats: In every one of the four CD4+ subsets, TCRB CDR3s were moderately but significantly shorter in Type 1 diabetes patients.

What these receptors recognize is not known. The authors reverse transcribed all of the isolated RNA, so sequencing captured expressed TCRB transcripts. Sequenced by immunoSEQ multiplex PCR; TCRdb stores in-frame clones only, minus some. The data contain about 240,000 clones, roughly 13% of them seen just once; the ten biggest clones take up around 0.019%. The sequenced sample consisted of naive CD4+ T cells from blood. The receptors were sampled from a man aged 30 to 45 with type 1 diabetes.

This clone has only a few counts. This chain links TRBV2 with TRBJ1-2, with a possible D match to TRBD1 (6 bases). The CDR3 runs 15 residues. Trimming stripped 0 bases from V and 4 bases from J, with 12 bases between. Per the germline V gene, CDR1 is SNHLY and CDR2 is FYNNEI. The CDR3 nucleotides read TGTGCCAGCAGTGAAGCCACAGGGACGCGCTATGGCTACACCTTC. Encoded protein: CASSEATGTRYGYTF.

This clone was counted a few times. J is TRBJ2-1 and V is TRBV5-1; D may be TRBD1 (6 bases). Germline V gene lookup returns CDR1 SGHRS and CDR2 YFSETQ. The CDR3 totals 14 residues. V lost 4 bases and J lost 8, with 16 bases in between. DNA for the CDR3: TGCGCCAGCAGCAACAGGGAAATGGGTGATGAGCAGTTCTTC. This codes for CASSNREMGDEQFF.

This rearrangement joins TRBV7-9 to TRBJ1-6, with D unresolved. This CDR3 region has 15 residues. Trimming removed 4 bases from V and 3 bases from J, with 10 bases in between. The germline CDR1 and CDR2 sequences are SEHNR and FQNEAQ (reference sequence). CDR3 DNA: TGTGCCAGCAGCTCGACTGAAGTCTATAATTCACCCCTCCACTTT. The encoded protein is CASSSTEVYNSPLHF.

This clone has more than one count but fewer than ten. The rearrangement joins TRBV2 to TRBJ1-2; D is possibly TRBD1 (6 bases). The V gene lost 5 bases and the J gene lost 7 bases, with 8 bases spanning the gap. The germline V gene encodes CDR1 SNHLY and CDR2 FYNNEI. This CDR3 has 11 amino acids. CDR3 region: CASSTGIGYTF. The CDR3 DNA reads TGTGCCAGCAGTACAGGGATTGGCTACACCTTC. Full variable domain (outside the CDR3, taken from reference TRBV2 and TRBJ1-2): EPEVTQTPSHQVTQMGQEVILRCVPISNHLYFYWYRQILGQKVEFLVSFYNNEISEKSEIFDDQFSVERPDGSNFTLKIRSTKLEDSAMYFCASSTGIGYTFGSGTRLTVV.

The chain is built from TRBV2 and TRBJ1-6; D possibly corresponds to TRBD1 (5 bases). V dropped 2 bases and J dropped 7 bases, with 12 bases sitting between them. The CDR3 extends over 15 amino acids. The germline V gene encodes CDR1 SNHLY and CDR2 FYNNEI. The CDR3 sequence: CASSEPRAENSPLHF. DNA of the CDR3: TGTGCCAGCAGTGAACCCAGGGCGGAAAATTCACCCCTCCACTTT.

For the CDR3, the DNA is TGTGCCAGCATCCGAGACGGGTATAGCACAGATACGCAGTATTTT. As protein: CASIRDGYSTDTQYF. The rearrangement uses TRBV5-4 and TRBJ2-3; no clear D. V gave up 6 bases and J gave up 0 bases, with 14 bases separating them. In germline, CDR1 is SGHNT, CDR2 YYREEE (reference sequence). The CDR3 runs 15 residues.

The rearrangement links TRBV4-1 to TRBJ1-1; TRBD1 is a possible D gene (5 bases). V was pared by 1 base and J by 4 bases, with 10 bases between. The germline CDR1 and CDR2 sequences are MGHRA and YSYEKL. The CDR3 runs 14 residues. The CDR3 spells CASSQVGVSTEAFF. CDR3 DNA sequence: TGCGCCAGCAGCCAAGTAGGGGTGAGCACTGAAGCTTTCTTT.

The V gene is TRBV6-6, the J gene TRBJ2-1; 7 bases match TRBD2. Per the germline V gene, CDR1 is MNHNY and CDR2 is SVGAGI (reference sequence). Losses at the gene ends were 2 bases for V and 5 bases for J; bases not matched to a gene: 9. The CDR3 loop spans 16 amino acids. The CDR3 loop is CASSYGSGGPDNEQFF. CDR3 sequence (DNA): TGTGCCAGCAGTTACGGGTCGGGGGGTCCGGACAATGAGCAGTTCTTC.

In DNA, the CDR3 is TGTGCCAGCAGCGTATCCATGAACACTGAAGCTTTCTTT. It codes for CASSVSMNTEAFF. The chain couples TRBV9 to TRBJ1-1; D is uncertain. This CDR3 is 13 amino acids long. CDR1 is SGDLS, CDR2 YYNGEE, per germline. V was pared by 1 base and J by 0 bases, with 4 bases between.

The chain carries TRBV30 and TRBJ1-2; D is possibly TRBD1 (6 bases). CDR1 is GTSNPN, CDR2 SVGIG, per germline (reference sequence). V was cut by 4 bases and J by 0 bases, with 9 bases left in between. The CDR3 spans 13 residues. The CDR3 loop reads CAWTKGANYGYTF. The CDR3 DNA sequence: TGTGCCTGGACCAAGGGGGCTAACTATGGCTACACCTTC.

This chain uses TRBV30 with TRBJ2-7, with 10 positions matching TRBD1. Germline CDR1 GTSNPN, CDR2 SVGIG (reference sequence). This CDR3 is built from 14 residues. The V and J ends lost 3 bases and 3 bases, in that order; junction bases with no gene match: 5. The CDR3 loop reads CAWRETGGSYEQYF. The CDR3 nucleotides are TGTGCCTGGAGGGAGACAGGGGGCAGCTACGAGCAGTACTTC. Looking up the rest from reference TRBV30 and TRBJ2-7 gives the full variable domain: SQTIHQWPATLVQPVGSPLSLECTVEGTSNPNLYWYRQAAGRGLQLLFYSVGIGQISSEVPQNLSASRPQDRQFILSSKKLLLSDSGFYLCAWRETGGSYEQYFGPGTRLTVT.

There are a few counts of this clone. The CDR3 protein is CASSLAGAYNEQFF. In nucleotides, the CDR3 is TGTGCCAGCAGCTTAGCGGGGGCCTACAATGAGCAGTTCTTC. This sequence joins TRBV11-2 and TRBJ2-1, with D perhaps TRBD2 (6 bases). The V end was cut by 1 base, the J end by 2 bases, with 6 bases between. The CDR3 has 14 residues. CDR1 is SGHAT, CDR2 FQNNGV, per germline.

This clone was seen more than once but under ten times. The chain joins TRBV4-1 to TRBJ2-2; weak D call: TRBD2 (5 bases). Germline V lookup: CDR1 MGHRA, CDR2 YSYEKL. This CDR3 is 17 amino acids long. The ends were cut back, 0 bases at V and 3 bases at J, with 14 bases in the middle. In DNA form, the CDR3 reads TGCGCCAGCAGCCAAGAACGGGGAACCGGGGACACCGGGGAGCTGTTTTTT. This codes for CASSQERGTGDTGELFF.

The table lists this clone with a few counts. V usage is TRBV27 and J usage is TRBJ2-7; TRBD1 aligns across 7 bases. Germline values: CDR1 MNHEY, CDR2 SMNVEV (reference sequence). The V segment lost 0 bases and the J segment 4 bases; nucleotides outside the gene matches: 6. The CDR3 is made up of 15 amino acids. As DNA, the CDR3 is TGTGCCAGCAGTTTATCGTTAGGGGGCTTTTACGAGCAGTACTTC. Encoded protein: CASSLSLGGFYEQYF.